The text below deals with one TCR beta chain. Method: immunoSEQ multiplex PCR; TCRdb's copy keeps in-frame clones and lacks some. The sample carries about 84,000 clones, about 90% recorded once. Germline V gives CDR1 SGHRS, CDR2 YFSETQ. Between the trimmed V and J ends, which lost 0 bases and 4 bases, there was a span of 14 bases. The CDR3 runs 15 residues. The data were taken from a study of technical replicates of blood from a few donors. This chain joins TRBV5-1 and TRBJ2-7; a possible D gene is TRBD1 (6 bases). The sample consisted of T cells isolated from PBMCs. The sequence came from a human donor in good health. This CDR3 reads CASSLAQGTRYEQYF. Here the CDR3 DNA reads TGCGCCAGCAGCTTGGCACAGGGCACCCGATACGAGCAGTACTTC.